Below are 27 T cell receptor beta chains sequenced from a single sample in a study of early T cells in non-severe SARS-CoV-2 infection. TCRdb independently ran MiXCR on the 5' RACE reads; one entry per CDR3 protein. The sample includes about 58,000 distinct CDR3 sequences, roughly 12% of them seen just once. Sequenced sample: whole blood. These TCRs come from an adult who was a healthcare worker with PCR-confirmed SARS-CoV-2 infection or an uninfected control (not recorded which).

The chain has TRBV20-1 and TRBJ1-5; 11 nucleotides agree with TRBD1. V lost 4 bases, J lost 2 bases, and 7 bases stayed unmatched. This CDR3 is built from 16 residues. Germline-derived CDR1 and CDR2 are DFQATT and SNEGSKA (reference sequence). This CDR3 is CSAKDRGRPGNQPQHF. The CDR3, as DNA: TGCAGTGCTAAGGACAGGGGGCGTCCGGGCAATCAGCCCCAGCATTTT.

The chain is built from TRBV7-2 and TRBJ1-6, with D unclear. Germline V gene sequence: CDR1 SGHTA, CDR2 FQGNSA. With 5 bases removed from V and 7 bases from J, the gap between germline ends came to 15 bases. This CDR3 contains 15 residues. CDR3 sequence reads: CASSPQAGENSPLHF. The DNA for the CDR3 is TGTGCCAGCAGCCCCCAGGCCGGAGAGAATTCACCCCTCCACTTT.

This clonotype was detected a few times. The chain combines TRBV18 with TRBJ1-4; D is perhaps TRBD1 (6 bases). Trimming cost V 6 bases and J 5 bases, with 10 bases left between them. The CDR3 is made up of 13 amino acids. CDR1 is KGHSH, CDR2 LQKENI, per germline. Here the CDR3 DNA reads TGTGCCAGCTCGGGGGCAGGAAATGAAAAACTGTTTTTT. Translating it yields CASSGAGNEKLFF.

This clonotype has a count of ten or more. This chain links TRBV19 with TRBJ2-7; D is ambiguous. In germline, CDR1 is LNHDA, CDR2 SQIVND (reference sequence). Trimming pared 5 bases from V and 2 bases from J, leaving 7 bases between. The CDR3 has 12 amino acids. This CDR3 is CASSPSPYEQYF. The CDR3 DNA follows: TGTGCCAGTAGTCCCAGCCCCTACGAGCAGTACTTC.

Only a few counts were recorded for this clonotype. The CDR3 coding sequence is TGTGCCAGCAGGCTAGAGGGCAGTTATGCGAACATTCAGTACTTC. The encoded protein is CASRLEGSYANIQYF. V and J are TRBV2 and TRBJ2-4; D perhaps matches TRBD2 (5 bases). There are 15 residues in the CDR3. CDR1 is SNHLY and CDR2 is FYNNEI in the germline V gene. The ends were cut back, 6 bases at V and 7 bases at J, with 19 bases in the middle.

This clonotype was observed a handful of times. This chain uses TRBV4-2 with TRBJ2-3; D might be TRBD1 or TRBD2, each matching 5 bases. CDR3 size: 16 residues. Per germline, CDR1 LGHNA and CDR2 YNFKEQ. Trimming pared 4 bases from V and 0 bases from J, leaving 14 bases between. The CDR3 loop is CASSLPGRSSTDTQYF. The CDR3, as DNA: TGTGCCAGCAGCCTCCCGGGACGGTCAAGCACAGATACGCAGTATTTT.

The rearrangement joins TRBV6-2 or TRBV6-3 to TRBJ2-2; TRBD2 agrees at 7 bases. CDR1 and CDR2 (germline): MNHEY, SVGEGT. V dropped 10 bases and J dropped 1; count of bases not matched to a gene: 6. The CDR3 contains 14 residues. CDR3 protein: CATQRDRNTGELFF. CDR3 in DNA: TGTGCCACGCAGCGGGATAGGAACACCGGGGAGCTGTTTTTT.

In this sample, this clonotype turned up a few times. The J gene is TRBJ1-4, the V gene TRBV12-3 or TRBV12-4, with no clear D. V was trimmed by 6 bases and J by 10 bases, leaving 18 bases between them. There are 14 residues in the CDR3. DNA of the CDR3: TGTGCCAGCAGGCAAGACGTCACCAAGGGAAAACTGTTTTTT. As protein: CASRQDVTKGKLFF.

As for this clonotype: With a much larger clone just one base away, this may be a read error. The rearrangement links TRBV7-3 to TRBJ2-7; 10 positions agree with TRBD2. Looked up from germline, CDR1 is SGHTA and CDR2 is FQGTGA. The CDR3 runs to 14 residues. CDR3 coding DNA: TGTACCAGCAGCTTAGCGGGAGGACCTTCCAAGCAGTACTTC. Its protein is CTSSLAGGPSKQYF.

This clonotype was counted many times. V and J are TRBV5-1 and TRBJ1-3; D is uncertain. The V gene lost 0 bases and the J gene lost 6 bases, with 7 bases spanning the gap. The CDR3 runs 13 residues. From germline, CDR1 is SGHRS and CDR2 YFSETQ. The CDR3 spells CASSLEQKNTIYF. The CDR3 coding sequence is TGCGCCAGCAGCTTGGAACAGAAAAACACCATATATTTT.

This clonotype was observed a handful of times. The gene calls are TRBV7-3 and TRBJ2-3; D is unclear. The ends were cut back, 6 bases at V and 3 bases at J, with 10 bases in the middle. The germline V gene has CDR1 SGHTA and CDR2 FQGTGA. The CDR3 totals 13 residues. For the CDR3, the DNA is TGTGCCAGCAGTCTGTCCCCTACAGATACGCAGTATTTT. This encodes CASSLSPTDTQYF.

V gene TRBV28 combines with J gene TRBJ1-3; tentatively, D is TRBD1 (6 bases). V gave up 5 bases and J gave up 1 base, with 12 bases separating them. The CDR3 extends over 15 amino acids. The germline V gene encodes CDR1 MDHEN and CDR2 SYDVKM. The chain's CDR3 is CASSATGGSGNTIYF. CDR3 nucleotide sequence: TGTGCCAGCAGTGCGACAGGAGGTTCTGGAAACACCATATATTTT. The complete variable domain, with remaining parts taken from reference TRBV28 and TRBJ1-3, reads DVKVTQSSRYLVKRTGEKVFLECVQDMDHENMFWYRQDPGLGLRLIYFSYDVKMKEKGDIPEGYSVSREKKERFSLILESASTNQTSMYLCASSATGGSGNTIYFGEGSWLTVV.

This rearrangement joins TRBV20-1 to TRBJ2-5, with D possibly matching TRBD2 (6 bases). Trimming stripped 5 bases from V and 5 bases from J, with 15 bases between. This CDR3 is built from 13 residues. Germline loops: CDR1 DFQATT, CDR2 SNEGSKA (reference sequence). In DNA form, the CDR3 reads TGCAGTGCTTTGTGGTCTGGAGGGGAGACCCAGTACTTC. Protein product: CSALWSGGETQYF.

In the case of this clonotype: A much larger clone is a single base away; this may be a read error. This chain links TRBV7-6 with TRBJ2-2, with D possibly TRBD2 on 5 matching bases. V was trimmed by 2 bases and J by 1 base, leaving 11 bases between them. Per the germline V gene, CDR1 is SGHVS and CDR2 is FNYEAQ. The CDR3 is 16 amino acids. The CDR3 sequence: CASSLWETRNTGELFF. The CDR3, as DNA: TGTGCCAGCAGCTTATGGGAGACAAGGAACACCGGGGAGCTGTTTTTT.

Only a few counts were recorded for this clonotype. The rearrangement uses TRBV30 and TRBJ2-7; D ambiguous. This CDR3 spans 12 amino acids. V lost 1 base and J lost 6, with 10 bases in between. Germline CDR1 GTSNPN, CDR2 SVGIG (reference sequence). The DNA for the CDR3 is TGTGCCTGGAGTGAGATGACTTTCGAGCAGTACTTC. It is translated as CAWSEMTFEQYF.

This clonotype appeared many times. The chain joins TRBV20-1 to TRBJ1-6; D is unresolved. The V end was cut by 2 bases, the J end by 0 bases, with 8 bases between. This CDR3 comprises 15 residues. The germline CDR1 and CDR2 sequences are DFQATT and SNEGSKA (reference sequence). CDR3 amino acids: CSARPGTSYNSPLHF. The CDR3, as DNA: TGCAGTGCTAGACCAGGAACCTCCTATAATTCACCCCTCCACTTT.

This clonotype was seen ten or more times. The rearrangement joins TRBV19 to TRBJ2-7, with TRBD2 as a possible D gene (5 bases). Germline V lookup: CDR1 LNHDA, CDR2 SQIVND (reference sequence). V was pared by 5 bases and J by 3 bases, with 14 bases between. The CDR3 runs to 14 residues. The CDR3 spells CASSPHARDYEQYF. CDR3 in DNA: TGTGCCAGTAGTCCGCATGCGAGGGACTACGAGCAGTACTTC.

The chain recombines TRBV6-1 with TRBJ1-5; possible D gene TRBD1, 5 bases. The CDR3 runs to 16 residues. V shed 4 bases and J shed 1 base, with 14 bases lying between them. Germline lookup yields CDR1 MNHNS and CDR2 SASEGT. CDR3 in DNA: TGTGCCAGCAGTGGACCCGACAGATTAAGCAATCAGCCCCAGCATTTT. Translated, it gives CASSGPDRLSNQPQHF.

The rearrangement links TRBV7-9 to TRBJ1-1; D remains ambiguous. Germline CDR1 and CDR2: SEHNR and FQNEAQ (reference sequence). V gave up 2 bases and J gave up 1 base, with 11 bases separating them. The CDR3 has 15 amino acids. This chain's CDR3 is CASSLLPKANTEAFF. CDR3 DNA: TGTGCCAGCAGCTTACTACCGAAGGCGAACACTGAAGCTTTCTTT. Full variable domain (outside the CDR3, taken from reference TRBV7-9 and TRBJ1-1): DTGVSQNPRHKITKRGQNVTFRCDPISEHNRLYWYRQTLGQGPEFLTYFQNEAQLEKSRLLSDRFSAERPKGSFSTLEIQRTEQGDSAMYLCASSLLPKANTEAFFGQGTRLTVV.

This clonotype was found many times. The CDR3 reads CASSLAGAKNIQYF. The CDR3 DNA reads as TGTGCCAGCAGCTTGGCTGGGGCCAAAAACATTCAGTACTTC. This sequence joins TRBV5-4 and TRBJ2-4, with D hard to call. CDR3 size: 14 residues. Trimming stripped 0 bases from V and 1 base from J, with 5 bases between. Germline lookup yields CDR1 SGHNT and CDR2 YYREEE (reference sequence).

The rearrangement uses TRBV10-3 and TRBJ2-7; D is tentatively TRBD1 or TRBD2 (5 bases each). V was shortened by 3 bases and J by 5 bases, with 8 bases between the two germline ends. Germline CDR1 ENHRY, CDR2 SYGVKD. The CDR3 is made up of 12 amino acids. The CDR3 DNA reads as TGTGCCATCAGTGAAGGGACCCACGAGCAGTACTTC. Its protein is CAISEGTHEQYF.

V is TRBV18 and J is TRBJ2-5; a weak D match, TRBD1 (6 bases). The CDR3 has 13 amino acids. In germline, CDR1 is KGHSH, CDR2 LQKENI. Trimming pared 2 bases from V and 6 bases from J, leaving 10 bases between. The CDR3 DNA reads as TGTGCCAGCTCACCAGCAGGGGCGAAGACCCAGTACTTC. Its translation is CASSPAGAKTQYF.

The gene calls are TRBV29-1 and TRBJ2-1, with D perhaps matching TRBD2 (6 bases). This CDR3 has 11 amino acids. Germline CDR1 reads SQVTM; CDR2 reads ANQGSEA. V lost 7 bases, J lost 6 bases, and 10 bases lay in between. The CDR3 region has the DNA TGCAGCGGGAGGGCGGGCAATGAGCAGTTCTTC. This codes for CSGRAGNEQFF.

This clonotype was recorded at least ten times. The chain combines TRBV11-3 with TRBJ2-1; 12 positions match TRBD2. Germline V gene sequence: CDR1 SGHNT, CDR2 YENEEA. Trimming at V came to 6 bases and at J to 4 bases, leaving 7 bases not matched to a gene. The CDR3 loop spans 16 amino acids. CDR3 protein: CASRPLTSGGYNEQFF. The CDR3 coding sequence is TGTGCCAGCAGACCACTGACTAGCGGGGGTTACAATGAGCAGTTCTTC.

In its sample, this clonotype was seen a few times. The V call is TRBV20-1, the J call TRBJ2-7, with D maybe TRBD2 (5 bases). Looked up from germline, CDR1 is DFQATT and CDR2 is SNEGSKA (reference sequence). V lost 1 base and J lost 0, with 10 bases in between. The CDR3 is 14 amino acids. As DNA, the CDR3 is TGCAGTGCTAGAGTTATAGGGAGCTCCTACGAGCAGTACTTC. Amino acids: CSARVIGSSYEQYF.

In this sample, this clonotype turned up a few times. The V and J genes are TRBV28 and TRBJ2-5, with 9 bases aligning to TRBD2. Germline V gene lookup returns CDR1 MDHEN and CDR2 SYDVKM. The CDR3 consists of 17 residues. The J segment lost 4 bases and the V segment lost 3 bases, leaving 12 bases of the junction unmatched. The CDR3 here is CASSFSVRQREVETQYF. The CDR3 DNA reads as TGTGCCAGCAGTTTTTCCGTAAGGCAGCGGGAGGTAGAGACCCAGTACTTC.

This clonotype was observed many times. This chain links TRBV7-9 with TRBJ1-4; no definite D call. This CDR3 contains 16 residues. Trimming took off 0 bases at V and 0 bases at J, with 8 bases between the two ends. The V gene's germline CDR1 is SEHNR and CDR2 FQNEAQ (reference sequence). The CDR3 sequence is CASSLARGATNEKLFF. The DNA for the CDR3 is TGTGCCAGCAGCTTAGCGCGGGGTGCAACTAATGAAAAACTGTTTTTT.